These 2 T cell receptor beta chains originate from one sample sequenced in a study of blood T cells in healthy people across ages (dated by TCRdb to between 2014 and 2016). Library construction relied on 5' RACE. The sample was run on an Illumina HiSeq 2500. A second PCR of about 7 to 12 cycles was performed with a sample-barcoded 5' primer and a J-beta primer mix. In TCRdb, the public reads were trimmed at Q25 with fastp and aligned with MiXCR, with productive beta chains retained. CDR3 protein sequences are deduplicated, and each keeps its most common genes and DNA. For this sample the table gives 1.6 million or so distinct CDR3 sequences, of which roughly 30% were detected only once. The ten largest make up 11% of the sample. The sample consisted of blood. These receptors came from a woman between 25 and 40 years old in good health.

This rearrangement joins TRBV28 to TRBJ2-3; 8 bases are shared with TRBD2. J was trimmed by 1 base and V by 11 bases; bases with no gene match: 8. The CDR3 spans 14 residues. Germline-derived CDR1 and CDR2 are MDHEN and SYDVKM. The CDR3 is CAGGSAGGTDTQYF. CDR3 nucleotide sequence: TGTGCCGGAGGTTCAGCGGGAGGCACAGATACGCAGTATTTT.

The CDR3 sequence: CASSITSGGADEQFF. In DNA, the CDR3 is TGTGCCAGCAGTATTACTAGCGGGGGGGCTGATGAGCAGTTCTTC. The rearrangement uses TRBV27 and TRBJ2-1; 13 nucleotides align to TRBD2. V trimming: 5 bases; J trimming: 8 bases; junction bases outside the gene matches: 6. The CDR3 runs to 15 residues. CDR1 MNHEY and CDR2 SMNVEV come from the germline V gene (reference sequence).